The 6 T cell receptor beta chains below come from one sample, sequenced in a study of neurological immune-mediated disorders. As for time point: longitudinal time-point 2. One entry per CDR3 protein, called by TCRdb with MiXCR from the 5' RACE reads. The table has roughly 98,000 distinct CDR3 sequences, about 12% seen once; the top ten hold under 6%. The material sequenced was PBMCs. Every receptor here comes from a female donor with HTLV-1-associated myelopathy (HAM/TSP).

In its sample, this clonotype was seen many times. V usage is TRBV28 and J usage is TRBJ2-7; D is undetermined. Germline V gives CDR1 MDHEN, CDR2 SYDVKM. The V end lost 2 bases, the J end lost 5 bases, and 4 bases lay between the germline ends. The CDR3 length is 11 residues. CDR3 sequence: CASSLVNEQYF. The CDR3 DNA reads TGTGCCAGCAGTTTAGTCAACGAGCAGTACTTC.

Judged by abundance, this clonotype is medium-sized. The DNA for the CDR3 is TGTGCCAGCAGCTTAGGCAGTTCGGCCAGTCGTGGCTACACCTTC. The encoded protein is CASSLGSSASRGYTF. This sequence joins TRBV7-9 and TRBJ1-2, with D uncertain. Trimming pared 1 base from V and 7 bases from J, leaving 16 bases between. CDR1 SEHNR and CDR2 FQNEAQ come from the germline V gene (reference sequence). The length of the CDR3 is 15 residues.

There are many counts of this clonotype. The chain combines TRBV20-1 with TRBJ2-1; 8 nucleotides agree with TRBD2. The CDR3 has 14 amino acids. Germline loops: CDR1 DFQATT, CDR2 SNEGSKA (reference sequence). V gave up 6 bases and J gave up 3 bases; unmatched junction bases: 7. The CDR3 region is CSASSLAGYNEQFF. The CDR3 DNA sequence: TGCAGTGCCAGCTCCCTAGCGGGCTACAATGAGCAGTTCTTC.

The chain carries TRBV19 and TRBJ1-4; possible D gene TRBD1, 6 bases. This CDR3 comprises 16 residues. CDR1 and CDR2 (germline): LNHDA, SQIVND (reference sequence). Trimming removed 5 bases at V and 5 bases at J, with 18 bases between. For the CDR3, the DNA is TGTGCCAGTAGTCGAAAAAAGACAGGTCGAAATGAAAAACTGTTTTTT. Translated: CASSRKKTGRNEKLFF.

This clonotype was counted a few times. The J gene is TRBJ2-7, the V gene TRBV5-1; possible D gene TRBD1, 5 bases. V dropped 1 base and J dropped 5 bases, with 10 bases sitting between them. The CDR3 totals 13 residues. Germline V gives CDR1 SGHRS, CDR2 YFSETQ. CDR3 protein: CASSLTGGHEQYF. In DNA form, the CDR3 reads TGCGCCAGCAGCTTGACAGGCGGACACGAGCAGTACTTC.

Comment on this clonotype: A much larger clone lies a single base off, so this may be a read error. This rearrangement joins TRBV5-1 to TRBJ1-2, with D tentatively TRBD1 (6 bases). V lost 2 bases and J 5 bases, leaving 16 bases between the germline ends. There are 15 residues in the CDR3. Germline-derived CDR1 and CDR2 are SGHRS and YFSETQ. CDR3 sequence (DNA): TGCGCCAGCAGCTTCCCAGGGGAGACCCAATATGGCTACACCTTC. This translates into CASSFPGETQYGYTF.